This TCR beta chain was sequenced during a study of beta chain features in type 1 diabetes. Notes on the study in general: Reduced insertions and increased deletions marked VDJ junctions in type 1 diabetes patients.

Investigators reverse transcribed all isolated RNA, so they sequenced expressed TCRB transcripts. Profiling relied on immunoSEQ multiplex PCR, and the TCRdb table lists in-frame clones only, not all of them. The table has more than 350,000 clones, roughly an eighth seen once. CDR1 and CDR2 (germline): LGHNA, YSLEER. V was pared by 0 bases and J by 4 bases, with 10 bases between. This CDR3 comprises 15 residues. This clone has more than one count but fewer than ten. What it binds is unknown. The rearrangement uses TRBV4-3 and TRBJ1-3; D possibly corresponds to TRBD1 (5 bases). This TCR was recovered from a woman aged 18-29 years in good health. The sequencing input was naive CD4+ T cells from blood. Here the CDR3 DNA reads TGCGCCAGCAGCCAAGATTTGGCAGGGGGAAACACCATATATTTT. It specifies CASSQDLAGGNTIYF.